Listed below are T cell receptor beta chains from one sample, sequenced in a study of OX40 agonist ivuxolimab in advanced cancers. The repertoire was sequenced with immunoSEQ multiplex PCR; TCRdb's copy has only in-frame clones and lacks some. The table shows 100,000 or so clones, with approximately 91% occurring only once. Sequenced here: CD4+ or CD8+ T cells sorted from blood, sampled in a trial of the OX40 agonist ivuxolimab. These receptors all come from an adult with an advanced solid tumor such as melanoma, head and neck, liver or kidney cancer. The CDR3 runs from the conserved cysteine through the conserved F or W. The D gene is left open where the match is weak. Not every row has a clone size; where given, it reads once, few, many or a size class.

CASSAQQGWDGYTF	TGCGCCAGCAGCGCCCAACAGGGCTGGGATGGCTACACCTTC	TRBV5-1	14	NA	TRBJ1-2	NA
CASSRNSYEQYF	TGTGCCAGCAGCCGGAACTCCTACGAGCAGTACTTC	TRBV7-2	12	NA	TRBJ2-7	NA
CAWNAGGQINEKLFF	TGTGCCTGGAATGCAGGGGGACAGATAAATGAAAAACTGTTTTTT	TRBV30	15	TRBD1	TRBJ1-4	NA
CASSRYVHNSGNTIYF	TGTGCCAGCAGCAGATATGTACATAACTCTGGAAACACCATATATTTT	TRBV7-2	16	NA	TRBJ1-3	NA
CASSRGGQGDTEAFF	TGCGCCAGCAGCCGAGGGGGACAGGGAGACACTGAAGCTTTCTTT	TRBV5-1	15	TRBD1	TRBJ1-1	once
CASSPRTSQGGETQYF	TGTGCCAGCAGCCCCCGGACTAGCCAAGGGGGCGAGACCCAGTACTTC	TRBV9	16	NA	TRBJ2-5	NA
CASSQLAGGTYNEQFF	TGTGCCAGCAGCCAATTAGCGGGGGGGACCTACAATGAGCAGTTCTTC	TRBV14	16	TRBD2	TRBJ2-1	few
CASSQEHRGSLGSYNEQFF	TGCGCCAGCAGCCAAGAGCACAGGGGGTCCTTGGGCTCCTACAATGAGCAGTTCTTC	TRBV4-3	19	TRBD1	TRBJ2-1	NA
CASSLDSNQPQHF	TGTGCCAGCTCACTGGACAGCAATCAGCCCCAGCATTTT	TRBV18	13	NA	TRBJ1-5	few
CASSLDGTSFNEQFF	TGTGCCAGCAGCTTGGATGGGACTTCGTTTAATGAGCAGTTCTTC	TRBV7-2	15	NA	TRBJ2-1	NA
CATTGEVTDTQYF	TGTGCCACCACGGGGGAAGTCACAGATACGCAGTATTTT	TRBV10-3	13	NA	TRBJ2-3	NA
CASSEAIRGNQPQHF	TGTGCCAGCAGTGAAGCTATCCGAGGCAATCAGCCCCAGCATTTT	TRBV6-1	15	NA	TRBJ1-5	NA
CASSLARARTGELFF	TGTGCCAGCAGCTTAGCTAGGGCTAGGACCGGGGAGCTGTTTTTT	TRBV7-2	15	NA	TRBJ2-2	NA
CAISESMGVGALLYEQYF	TGTGCCATCAGTGAGTCCATGGGTGTGGGGGCTCTACTCTACGAGCAGTACTTC	TRBV10-3	18	NA	TRBJ2-7	NA
CASRPLAGTSTDTQYF	TGTGCCAGCAGACCCTTAGCGGGGACTAGCACAGATACGCAGTATTTT	TRBV27	16	TRBD2	TRBJ2-3	once
CASSVDQVGNTEAFF	TGTGCCAGCAGTGTCGATCAGGTAGGGAACACTGAAGCTTTCTTT	TRBV2	15	NA	TRBJ1-1	NA
CASSLGLAVYNEQFF	TGCGCCAGCAGCTTGGGTCTAGCGGTATACAATGAGCAGTTCTTC	TRBV5-1	15	TRBD2	TRBJ2-1	NA
CASSSNTEAFF	TGTGCCAGCAGCTCGAACACTGAAGCTTTCTTT	TRBV7-9	11	NA	TRBJ1-1	once
CASSPSPGTPGFGAFF	TGCGCCAGCAGCCCGTCACCTGGGACACCGGGATTTGGAGCTTTCTTT	TRBV5-1	16	NA	TRBJ1-1	NA
CAIRGQGANTEAFF	TGTGCCATCCGGGGACAGGGGGCGAACACTGAAGCTTTCTTT	TRBV10-3	14	TRBD1	TRBJ1-1	NA
CASSFIQASGTEAFF	TGCGCCAGCAGCTTTATTCAGGCGAGTGGGACTGAAGCTTTCTTT	TRBV5-1	15	NA	TRBJ1-1	NA
CAIRDRTENSPLHF	TGTGCCATCAGAGATCGGACAGAGAATTCACCCCTCCACTTT	TRBV10-3	14	NA	TRBJ1-6	NA
CASSTPRRVDGYTF	TGTGCCAGTAGTACCCCGCGCCGGGTTGATGGCTACACCTTC	TRBV19	14	NA	TRBJ1-2	NA
CASSEGPGDNEQFF	TGTGCCAGCAGCGAGGGACCGGGGGACAATGAGCAGTTCTTC	TRBV5-6	14	NA	TRBJ2-1	NA
CAGGEESSGANVLTF	TGCGCAGGGGGGGAGGAGAGCTCTGGGGCCAACGTCCTGACTTTC	TRBV10-1	15	NA	TRBJ2-6	NA
CAISEFGEQYF	TGTGCCATCAGTGAGTTTGGTGAGCAGTACTTC	TRBV10-3	11	NA	TRBJ2-7	NA
CASSLFPSGSRSADTQYF	TGTGCCAGCAGTTTATTTCCTAGCGGGTCCCGCTCCGCGGATACGCAGTATTTT	TRBV27	18	TRBD2	TRBJ2-3	NA
CASSPDSGGNQPQHF	TGTGCCAGCAGCCCGGACAGCGGGGGGAATCAGCCCCAGCATTTT	TRBV7-9	15	NA	TRBJ1-5	once
CASSLEPGPTHEQYF	TGCGCCAGCAGCTTGGAACCGGGACCCACCCACGAGCAGTACTTC	TRBV5-1	15	NA	TRBJ2-7	once
CASSLGAGTGEETQYF	TGCGCCAGCAGCTTGGGGGCAGGGACAGGGGAAGAGACCCAGTACTTC	TRBV5-1	16	TRBD1	TRBJ2-5	NA
CASRYTASRVDTQYF	TGTGCCAGCAGATACACAGCCTCCAGGGTGGATACGCAGTATTTT	TRBV5-6	15	NA	TRBJ2-3	NA
CAWSLWGAKDTQYF	TGTGCCTGGAGTTTATGGGGGGCGAAAGATACGCAGTATTTT	TRBV30	14	NA	TRBJ2-3	NA
CASSLNWNLGTQYF	TGTGCCAGCAGCTTAAACTGGAATTTGGGGACCCAGTACTTC	TRBV7-2	14	NA	TRBJ2-5	NA
CASTGQGLNQPQHF	TGTGCCAGCACGGGACAGGGGCTCAATCAGCCCCAGCATTTT	TRBV28	14	TRBD1	TRBJ1-5	NA
CASSLVGGLALNEQFF	TGTGCCAGCAGCTTAGTGGGCGGACTAGCCCTCAATGAGCAGTTCTTC	TRBV7-2	16	TRBD2	TRBJ2-1	NA
CASSPRSVRGGQETQYF	TGTGCCAGCTCACCACGCTCAGTTCGAGGGGGCCAGGAGACCCAGTACTTC	TRBV18	17	TRBD1	TRBJ2-5	NA
CASTETGSHNSPLHF	TGTGCCAGTACCGAGACAGGGTCGCATAATTCACCCCTCCACTTT	TRBV19	15	TRBD1	TRBJ1-6	NA
CASSYRQGYEQYF	TGTGCCAGCAGTTACCGGCAGGGCTACGAGCAGTACTTC	TRBV6-5	13	NA	TRBJ2-7	NA
CASSLDSGGANTGELFF	TGTGCCAGCAGCTTAGATAGCGGGGGAGCGAACACCGGGGAGCTGTTTTTT	TRBV7-8	17	TRBD2	TRBJ2-2	NA
CASSGIADLYNEQFF	TGTGCCAGCAGTGGTATAGCGGACCTTTACAATGAGCAGTTCTTC	TRBV2	15	NA	TRBJ2-1	NA
CASSFGTGRGETQYF	TGTGCCAGCAGTTTTGGGACAGGGAGAGGAGAGACCCAGTACTTC	TRBV27	15	TRBD1	TRBJ2-5	NA
CASSSRRLAGGGAEQFF	TGTGCCAGCAGCTCCCGCCGGCTAGCGGGGGGTGGGGCTGAGCAGTTCTTC	TRBV13	17	TRBD2	TRBJ2-1	few
CASRRQGSSTDTQYF	TGTGCCAGCAGAAGACAGGGTTCAAGCACAGATACGCAGTATTTT	TRBV5-4	15	TRBD1	TRBJ2-3	NA
CASSFPTGTGEAFF	TGCGCCAGCAGCTTTCCGACCGGGACAGGAGAAGCTTTCTTT	TRBV5-1	14	TRBD1	TRBJ1-1	NA
CASSFAPQETQYF	TGCGCCAGCAGCTTTGCACCCCAAGAGACCCAGTACTTC	TRBV5-1	13	NA	TRBJ2-5	NA
CASSYSSTGGGETQYF	TGTGCCAGCAGTTACTCGTCGACAGGGGGCGGGGAGACCCAGTACTTC	TRBV6-5	16	TRBD1	TRBJ2-5	NA
CASSALQGAYGYTF	TGTGCCAGCAGTGCTCTACAGGGGGCGTATGGCTACACCTTC	TRBV6-1	14	TRBD1	TRBJ1-2	NA